What follows are 2 T cell receptor beta chains derived from one specimen sequenced in a study of cytomegalovirus exposure and HLA in healthy donors. The PCR made use of 60 Vbeta and 13 Jbeta primers. Generated by immunoSEQ multiplex PCR, the TCRdb table keeps only in-frame clones and is missing some. The sample data list 100,000 to 150,000 clones. Sequencing used PBMCs. These receptors originate from a man aged 30 to 45 in good health and CMV-seronegative.

The CDR3: CASSFGRYYEQYF. CDR3 coding DNA: TGTGCCAGCAGCTTTGGCAGGTACTACGAGCAGTACTTC. The rearrangement joins TRBV7-2 to TRBJ2-7; D call uncertain. The V gene lost 3 bases and the J gene lost 3 bases, with 9 bases spanning the gap. The germline gives CDR1 SGHTA, CDR2 FQGNSA. The CDR3 consists of 13 residues.

This chain links TRBV7-9 with TRBJ2-5, with D perhaps matching TRBD1 (6 bases). Germline V gives CDR1 SEHNR, CDR2 FQNEAQ (reference sequence). CDR3 size: 14 residues. The ends were cut back, 3 bases at V and 3 bases at J, with 11 bases in the middle. CDR3 sequence (DNA): TGTGCCAGCAGCTTTACTCAGGGGAAAGAGACCCAGTACTTC. It specifies CASSFTQGKETQYF.